What follows describes a single TCR beta chain. The antigen is not known. Profiled with immunoSEQ multiplex PCR; TCRdb holds only in-frame clones, not every one. This table has about 68,000 clones, approximately 90% appearing once. Between the trimmed V and J ends, which lost 3 bases and 4 bases, there was a span of 10 bases. This CDR3 is built from 13 residues. The germline gives CDR1 SGHTA, CDR2 FQGNSA. This entry is derived from a study of lymphopenia after photon versus proton radiotherapy. Points from the study as a whole: Relative stability marked proton patients; photon patients lost diversity and naive cells. After the lymphocyte nadir, photon-treated repertoires showed oligoclonal expansion, especially of CD8+ Temra cells.

This material consisted of peripheral blood, taken from a patient treated with photon-based radiotherapy. V usage is TRBV7-2 and J usage is TRBJ2-7; tentatively, D is TRBD1 (6 bases). The TCR originated in a woman aged 70-85 years with pancreatic cancer. CDR3 in DNA: TGTGCCAGCAGCTTGACGACAGGTTACGAGCAGTACTTC. Translation gives CASSLTTGYEQYF.